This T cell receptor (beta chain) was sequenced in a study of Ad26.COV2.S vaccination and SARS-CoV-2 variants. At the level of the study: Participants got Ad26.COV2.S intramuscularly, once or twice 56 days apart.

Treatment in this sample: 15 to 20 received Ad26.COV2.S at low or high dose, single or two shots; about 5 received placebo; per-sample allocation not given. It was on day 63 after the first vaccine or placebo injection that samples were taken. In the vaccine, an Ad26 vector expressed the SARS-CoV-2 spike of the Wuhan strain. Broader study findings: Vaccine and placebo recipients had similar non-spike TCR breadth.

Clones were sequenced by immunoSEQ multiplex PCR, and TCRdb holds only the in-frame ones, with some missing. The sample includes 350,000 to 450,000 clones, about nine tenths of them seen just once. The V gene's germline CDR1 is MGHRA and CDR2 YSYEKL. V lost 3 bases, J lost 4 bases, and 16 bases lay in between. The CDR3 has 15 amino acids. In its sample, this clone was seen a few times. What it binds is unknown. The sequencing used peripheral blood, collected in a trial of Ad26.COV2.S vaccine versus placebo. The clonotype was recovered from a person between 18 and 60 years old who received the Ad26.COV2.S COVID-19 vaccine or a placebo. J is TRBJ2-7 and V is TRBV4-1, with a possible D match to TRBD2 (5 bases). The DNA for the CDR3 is TGCGCCAGCAGCCAGAGCAGTGGGGAGCGGTACGAGCAGTACTTC. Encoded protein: CASSQSSGERYEQYF.